This passage covers 5 T cell receptor beta chains from one sample sequenced in a study of cytotoxic CD8 clonotypes in ibrutinib-treated CLL. Assay: immunoSEQ multiplex PCR; the TCRdb copy retains only in-frame clones and omits some. Of over 120,000 clones listed, 76% were seen once; the top ten hold 5.1%. The sample consisted of PBMCs, taken after 24 months of ibrutinib treatment. The receptors stem from a human donor with chronic lymphocytic leukemia.

Here the CDR3 reads CASSYSGTQETQYF. CDR3 in DNA: TGTGCCAGCAGTTACTCGGGCACTCAAGAGACCCAGTACTTC. V usage is TRBV6-6 and J usage is TRBJ2-5, with no clear D. Germline CDR1 is MNHNY and CDR2 is SVGAGI (reference sequence). This CDR3 has 14 residues. V was shortened by 0 bases and J by 2 bases, with 7 bases between the two germline ends.

The chain couples TRBV11-2 to TRBJ2-3, with D possibly TRBD2 on 5 matching bases. The CDR3 runs 14 residues. The germline CDR1 and CDR2 sequences are SGHAT and FQNNGV. V dropped 3 bases and J dropped 4 bases, with 11 bases sitting between them. The CDR3 loop is CASSFGVWADTQYF. Written as DNA, the CDR3 is TGTGCCAGCAGCTTCGGGGTCTGGGCAGATACGCAGTATTTT.

The chain joins TRBV2 to TRBJ2-7, with D tentatively TRBD1 or TRBD2 (5 bases each). V was pared by 8 bases and J by 2 bases, with 10 bases between. CDR1 SNHLY and CDR2 FYNNEI come from the germline V gene. The CDR3 runs 12 residues. CDR3 sequence reads: CASGGGPYEQYF. CDR3 sequence (DNA): TGTGCCAGCGGTGGGGGACCCTACGAGCAGTACTTC.

This clone was detected a few times. The rearrangement uses TRBV15 and TRBJ2-1; 9 nucleotides line up with TRBD1. J gave up 4 bases and V 1 base, and 5 bases lay outside the gene matches. Per the germline V gene, CDR1 is LNHNV and CDR2 is YYDKDF (reference sequence). CDR3 size: 16 residues. CDR3 sequence reads: CATSRGGDRAYNEQFF. The CDR3 DNA sequence: TGTGCCACCAGCAGAGGCGGGGACAGGGCTTACAATGAGCAGTTCTTC.

CDR3: CASSPPGLRGYTF. CDR3 sequence (DNA): TGTGCCAGCAGCCCCCCCGGTCTCCGTGGCTACACCTTC. The gene calls are TRBV11-1 and TRBJ1-2, with D hard to call. The CDR3 totals 13 residues. Between the trimmed V and J ends, which lost 5 bases and 7 bases, there was a span of 14 bases. Germline loops: CDR1 SGHAT, CDR2 FQDESV (reference sequence).